These 10 T cell receptor beta chains share one sample of origin, sequenced in a study of blood T cell repertoires in COVID-19. Using immunoSEQ multiplex PCR, the repertoire was profiled, and TCRdb retains in-frame clones only, with some absent. Of 130,000 or so clones listed, approximately 90% are singletons. What was sequenced was peripheral blood. The receptors come from a woman aged 45-65 years with acute or convalescent COVID-19.

V usage is TRBV20-1 and J usage is TRBJ1-5; TRBD1 agrees at 7 bases. Losses at the gene ends were 3 bases for V and 1 base for J; bases not matched to a gene: 9. This CDR3 spans 16 amino acids. Germline V gene lookup returns CDR1 DFQATT and CDR2 SNEGSKA (reference sequence). CDR3 protein: CSASGSDRASNQPQHF. For the CDR3, the DNA is TGCAGTGCTAGTGGATCAGACAGGGCAAGCAATCAGCCCCAGCATTTT.

The chain employs TRBV3-1 (or the pseudogene TRBV3-2) and TRBJ1-5; a weak D match, TRBD1 (5 bases). V lost 3 bases, J lost 2 bases, and 8 bases lay in between. The CDR3 runs 14 residues. Germline values: CDR1 LGHDT, CDR2 YNNKEL (reference sequence). The CDR3 protein is CASSQGLGNQPQHF. CDR3 coding DNA: TGTGCCAGCAGCCAGGGACTCGGCAATCAGCCCCAGCATTTT.

CDR3 protein: CASSLAQHANTEAFF. The CDR3 DNA reads as TGTGCCAGCAGCTTAGCCCAACACGCGAACACTGAAGCTTTCTTT. V is TRBV7-2 and J is TRBJ1-1; unclear D gene. Between the trimmed V and J ends, which lost 0 bases and 1 base, there was a span of 9 bases. The V gene's germline CDR1 is SGHTA and CDR2 FQGNSA. CDR3 length equals 15 residues.

The sample holds one count of this clone. The rearrangement uses TRBV5-4 and TRBJ2-2; 7 bases are shared with TRBD2. The CDR3 sequence is 16 residues long. V shed 4 bases, J shed 7 bases, and the junction held 13 bases outside the gene matches. Germline V CDR1 and CDR2: SGHNT, YYREEE (reference sequence). The CDR3 loop reads CASSPFLRETVGELFF. In nucleotides, the CDR3 is TGTGCCAGCAGCCCTTTTTTGCGGGAGACGGTCGGGGAGCTGTTTTTT.

The chain couples TRBV5-4 to TRBJ1-4; 8 bases align to TRBD1. This CDR3 spans 16 amino acids. Germline V gene sequence: CDR1 SGHNT, CDR2 YYREEE (reference sequence). After removal of 4 bases from V and 5 bases from J, the junction contained 10 bases not matched to a gene. CDR3 nucleotides: TGTGCCAGCAGCGCAGGGCAGGGGGCCCTCAATGAAAAACTGTTTTTT. Translated, it gives CASSAGQGALNEKLFF. Full variable domain (outside the CDR3, taken from reference TRBV5-4 and TRBJ1-4): ETGVTQSPTHLIKTRGQQVTLRCSSQSGHNTVSWYQQALGQGPQFIFQYYREEENGRGNFPPRFSGLQFPNYSSELNVNALELDDSALYLCASSAGQGALNEKLFFGSGTQLSVL.

The rearrangement joins TRBV7-6 to TRBJ1-4; 12 positions agree with TRBD1. Trimming cost V 5 bases and J 11 bases; bases outside gene matches: 24. CDR1 SGHVS and CDR2 FNYEAQ come from the germline V gene. The CDR3 has 20 residues. CDR3 sequence reads: CASSKYEGGQGATTQGKLFF. The CDR3, as DNA: TGTGCCAGCAGCAAGTACGAGGGGGGACAGGGGGCTACTACCCAAGGGAAACTGTTTTTT.

This sequence joins TRBV19 and TRBJ1-2; D gene uncertain. CDR1 and CDR2 (germline): LNHDA, SQIVND (reference sequence). This CDR3 is built from 15 residues. The V gene lost 1 base and the J gene lost 1 base, with 10 bases spanning the gap. The CDR3 sequence is CASSIGGQVNYGYTF. CDR3 sequence (DNA): TGTGCCAGTAGTATAGGTGGGCAGGTTAACTATGGCTACACCTTC.

The gene calls are TRBV7-9 and TRBJ2-3; 10 bases are shared with TRBD2. This CDR3 contains 18 residues. The junction had 11 bases not matched to a gene; V was cut back by 5 bases and J by 0 bases. Germline values: CDR1 SEHNR, CDR2 FQNEAQ (reference sequence). CDR3 DNA sequence: TGTGCCAGCAGCCAACTAGCGGGGCACCTCTCTAGCACAGATACGCAGTATTTT. Translating gives CASSQLAGHLSSTDTQYF.

This clone was recorded only once. The chain uses TRBV2 and TRBJ2-5, with D unresolved. Per germline, CDR1 SNHLY and CDR2 FYNNEI. This CDR3 region has 10 residues. Trimming cost V 10 bases and J 5 bases, with 8 bases left between them. Here the CDR3 reads CAIQIETQYF. DNA of the CDR3: TGTGCCATACAAATTGAGACCCAGTACTTC.

The chain carries TRBV10-3 and TRBJ2-1; 7 bases fit TRBD2. Germline CDR1 reads ENHRY; CDR2 reads SYGVKD. The CDR3 is 13 amino acids. V shed 11 bases and J 0 bases; nucleotides not matched to a gene: 4. The CDR3 nucleotides read TGTGCCCACGGGGGGAGCTCCTACAATGAGCAGTTCTTC. Translation gives CAHGGSSYNEQFF.